These T cell receptor beta chains were read from a single sample in a study of blood T cell repertoires in COVID-19. The protocol was immunoSEQ multiplex PCR, while the TCRdb copy is restricted to in-frame clones and leaves out a portion. The table lists 400,000 or so clones, over 75% of them singletons. Sequencing used peripheral blood. These receptors all come from a woman aged 40 to 55 with COVID-19, enrolled during active disease. Both conserved end residues are part of each CDR3. Fields, in order: D gene, clone size, V gene, J gene, CDR3 protein, CDR3 DNA. The D gene is left open where the match is weak. Rows give clone size only sometimes, using once, few, many, or a class for an expanded clone.

>TRBD1|.|TRBV28|TRBJ2-5
CASSLSGQGGEETQYF
TGTGCCAGCAGTTTATCCGGACAGGGGGGGGAAGAGACCCAGTACTTC
>.|.|TRBV7-3|TRBJ2-1
CASSVNRASSYNEQFF
TGTGCCAGCAGCGTAAACAGGGCGAGCTCCTACAATGAGCAGTTCTTC
>.|many|TRBV18|TRBJ1-1
CASSPQGFSEAFF
TGTGCCAGCTCACCACAGGGGTTTAGTGAAGCTTTCTTT
>TRBD2|few|TRBV5-1|TRBJ2-1
CASSPRLAGADEQFF
TGCGCCAGCAGCCCACGACTAGCGGGAGCAGATGAGCAGTTCTTC
>TRBD1|.|TRBV13|TRBJ1-5
CASSRTGSNQPQHF
TGTGCCAGCAGCCGGACAGGCTCCAATCAGCCCCAGCATTTT
>.|.|TRBV21-1|TRBJ2-6
CASSNTTGTGGSGANVLTF
TGTGCCAGCAGCAACACCACCGGGACAGGGGGCTCTGGGGCCAACGTCCTGACTTTC
>.|once|TRBV19|TRBJ2-7
CASSIGPNSYEQYF
TGTGCCAGTAGTATTGGCCCGAACTCCTACGAGCAGTACTTC
>TRBD2|.|TRBV19|TRBJ2-3
CASSDSGGGTDTQYF
TGTGCCAGTAGTGATAGCGGGGGCGGCACAGATACGCAGTATTTT
>TRBD2|.|TRBV6-2/TRBV6-3|TRBJ2-2
CASSYSPSGVDTGELFF
TGTGCCAGCAGTTACTCTCCTAGCGGGGTGGACACCGGGGAGCTGTTTTTT
>TRBD2|.|TRBV29-1|TRBJ2-1
CSVDSGLAGGRSYNEQFF
TGCAGCGTTGACTCCGGACTAGCGGGAGGGAGGTCCTACAATGAGCAGTTCTTC
>TRBD1|.|TRBV18|TRBJ1-3
CASSPDRGSGNTIYF
TGTGCCAGCTCACCGGACAGGGGTTCAGGAAACACCATATATTTT
>.|many|TRBV28|TRBJ1-2
CAIEDTFNYGYTF
TGTGCCATAGAGGACACCTTTAACTATGGCTACACCTTC
>TRBD1|.|TRBV7-2|TRBJ1-4
CASSHGTGEEKLFF
TGTGCCAGCAGCCACGGGACAGGGGAGGAAAAACTGTTTTTT
>.|few|TRBV27|TRBJ1-1
CASSPWDKLNTEAFF
TGTGCCAGCAGTCCCTGGGACAAATTGAACACTGAAGCTTTCTTT
>TRBD1|.|TRBV18|TRBJ1-4
CASSTGQGSEKLFF
TGTGCCAGCTCAACGGGACAGGGAAGTGAAAAACTGTTTTTT
>TRBD2|.|TRBV7-3|TRBJ2-5
CASSPRTSGGARIETQYF
TGTGCCAGCAGCCCGCGGACTAGCGGGGGGGCCAGGATAGAGACCCAGTACTTC
>.|.|TRBV7-9|TRBJ1-1
CASSFSGLNTEAFF
TGTGCCAGCAGCTTCTCAGGGTTAAACACTGAAGCTTTCTTT
>.|once|TRBV10-3|TRBJ1-2
CAISESGGGRIYGYTF
TGTGCCATCAGTGAGTCCGGCGGGGGGCGAATCTATGGCTACACCTTC
>.|.|TRBV15|TRBJ1-4
CATSILIGEKLFF
TGTGCCACCAGCATTCTTATCGGGGAAAAACTGTTTTTT
>TRBD2|.|TRBV7-3|TRBJ2-1
CASSPQRDERYNEQFF
TGTGCCAGCAGCCCCCAGCGGGACGAACGCTACAATGAGCAGTTCTTC
>TRBD2|.|TRBV11-2|TRBJ2-2
CASSPTSGGANTGELFF
TGTGCCAGCAGCCCGACTAGCGGGGGGGCGAACACCGGGGAGCTGTTTTTT
>TRBD2|.|TRBV27|TRBJ2-1
CASSFRTSGPYNEQFF
TGTGCCAGCAGTTTCCGGACTAGCGGACCGTACAATGAGCAGTTCTTC
>.|.|TRBV7-7|TRBJ2-3
CASSLVVRLTDTQYF
TGTGCTAGCAGCTTAGTCGTCAGACTCACAGATACGCAGTATTTT
>.|.|TRBV15|TRBJ1-1
CATSRGGFTEAFF
TGTGCCACCAGCAGAGGAGGTTTCACTGAAGCTTTCTTT
>TRBD1|.|TRBV5-8|TRBJ1-6
CASSPPGQGDSPLHF
TGTGCCAGCAGCCCGCCGGGACAGGGGGATTCACCCCTCCACTTT
>TRBD1|.|TRBV28|TRBJ2-1
CASYPPTGINEQFF
TGTGCCAGCTACCCTCCGACAGGGATAAATGAGCAGTTCTTC
>TRBD1|.|TRBV5-1|TRBJ1-6
CASSPQGASNSPLHF
TGCGCCAGCAGCCCACAGGGGGCCAGTAATTCACCCCTCCACTTT
>TRBD2|.|TRBV6-5|TRBJ2-7
CASSYEGGPTHEQYF
TGTGCCAGCAGTTACGAGGGAGGGCCCACCCACGAGCAGTACTTC
>.|.|TRBV3-1/TRBV3-2|TRBJ2-1
CASSQGSWGRRSNEQFF
TGTGCCAGCAGCCAAGGGAGTTGGGGGCGGCGTAGCAATGAGCAGTTCTTC
>.|.|TRBV6-5|TRBJ2-5
CATSTGDSWETQYF
TGTGCCACATCTACCGGGGACTCGTGGGAGACCCAGTACTTC
>TRBD1|once|TRBV7-9|TRBJ2-3
CASSRGQGEDTQYF
TGTGCCAGCAGCCGAGGACAGGGGGAAGATACGCAGTATTTT
>.|.|TRBV9|TRBJ2-7
CASSQDNSWEQYF
TGTGCCAGCAGCCAGGACAACTCTTGGGAGCAGTACTTC
>TRBD1|.|TRBV3-1/TRBV3-2|TRBJ1-1
CASSQTSDREREAFF
TGTGCCAGCAGCCAGACATCGGACAGGGAAAGAGAAGCTTTCTTT
>.|.|TRBV6-1|TRBJ1-1
CASSDRGYAEAFF
TGTGCCAGCAGTGACAGGGGCTACGCTGAAGCTTTCTTT
>.|.|TRBV7-9|TRBJ1-5
CASSSSGSEGGQPQHF
TGTGCCAGCAGCTCGTCCGGGTCCGAGGGCGGGCAGCCCCAGCATTTT
>.|.|TRBV19|TRBJ1-1
CASRGGGNTEAFF
TGTGCCAGTAGAGGGGGGGGGAACACTGAAGCTTTCTTT
>.|.|TRBV5-8|TRBJ1-1
CASSFVAGMVNTEAFF
TGTGCCAGCAGCTTCGTAGCAGGGATGGTGAACACTGAAGCTTTCTTT
>.|once|TRBV12-3/TRBV12-4|TRBJ1-1
CASSLQGNTEAFF
TGTGCCAGCAGTCTCCAGGGGAACACTGAAGCTTTCTTT
>TRBD1|.|TRBV5-1|TRBJ2-3
CASTPGGTADTQYF
TGCGCCAGCACCCCAGGGGGCACGGCAGATACGCAGTATTTT
>.|.|TRBV7-9|TRBJ1-2
CASSSLDGYYGYTF
TGTGCCAGCAGCTCACTTGACGGGTACTATGGCTACACCTTC
>.|.|TRBV5-4|TRBJ1-1
CASSLEVQMNTEAFF
TGTGCCAGCAGCTTGGAGGTACAGATGAACACTGAAGCTTTCTTT
>.|.|TRBV28|TRBJ1-1
CASSLLVENTEAFF
TGTGCCAGCAGTTTACTGGTAGAGAACACTGAAGCTTTCTTT
>TRBD1|.|TRBV3-1/TRBV3-2|TRBJ1-1
CASSLTGGNTEAFF
TGTGCCAGCAGCCTAACAGGGGGCAATACTGAAGCTTTCTTT
>.|.|TRBV14|TRBJ2-7
CASSPPTGYEQYF
TGTGCCAGCAGCCCTCCGACTGGCTACGAGCAGTACTTC
>TRBD1|.|TRBV19|TRBJ1-1
CASSPYGTGVNTEAFF
TGTGCCAGTAGTCCCTACGGGACAGGAGTGAACACTGAAGCTTTCTTT
>.|.|TRBV3-1/TRBV3-2|TRBJ2-7
CASSYSSRGEQYF
TGTGCCAGCAGCTATTCTTCCCGGGGGGAGCAGTACTTC
>.|.|TRBV11-3|TRBJ2-7
CASPPGSYEQYF
TGTGCCAGCCCCCCCGGCTCCTACGAGCAGTACTTC
>.|.|TRBV19|TRBJ1-1
CASSIRGSDEAFF
TGTGCCAGTAGTATCAGGGGATCTGATGAAGCTTTCTTT
>.|.|TRBV27|TRBJ1-4
CASSLQGTNEKLFF
TGTGCCAGCAGTTTACAGGGGACTAATGAAAAACTGTTTTTT
>TRBD1|.|TRBV6-2/TRBV6-3|TRBJ1-2
CASSYGGQGYTLHGYTF
TGTGCCAGCAGTTACGGGGGACAGGGGTATACACTCCATGGCTACACCTTC
>.|.|TRBV5-1|TRBJ1-6
CASSLYRTSNSPLHF
TGCGCCAGCAGCTTATATAGGACTTCCAATTCACCCCTCCACTTT